A single sample gave rise to the 27 T cell receptor beta chains below, sequenced in a study of blood T cell repertoires in COVID-19 (dated by TCRdb to 2018 to 2021). Libraries came from the immunoSEQ multiplex PCR assay. What TCRdb holds here is the immuneACCESS table cut down to in-frame rearrangements. Part of the clones is not present; checked against another copy, under half of the missing clones reflect an unresolved V gene, and the others are unexplained. This sample is represented by around 94,000 clones; 85% of them were singletons. The ten most abundant clones make up nearly 3.5% of the sample. Input material: peripheral blood. These receptors came from a man aged 50 to 59 with acute or convalescent COVID-19.

This clone came up a few times. V and J are TRBV7-9 and TRBJ2-7, with D possibly being TRBD2 (5 bases). Germline V gene lookup returns CDR1 SEHNR and CDR2 FQNEAQ (reference sequence). V was clipped by 4 bases and J by 0 bases, with 13 bases between them. The CDR3 spans 15 residues. CDR3 protein: CASSSTVGSSYEQYF. The DNA of the CDR3 is TGTGCCAGCAGCTCAACAGTGGGGAGCTCCTACGAGCAGTACTTC.

The rearrangement links TRBV19 to TRBJ1-2; a possible D gene is TRBD1 (6 bases). Germline loops: CDR1 LNHDA, CDR2 SQIVND (reference sequence). The CDR3 consists of 11 residues. Trimming pared 7 bases from V and 6 bases from J, leaving 9 bases between. The CDR3 loop is CASMTGHGYTF. Here the CDR3 DNA reads TGTGCCAGTATGACAGGTCATGGCTACACCTTC.

The chain has TRBV7-2 and TRBJ1-6; a weak D match, TRBD1 (5 bases). This CDR3 contains 16 residues. V was pared by 5 bases and J by 2 bases, with 13 bases between. Germline V gene data show CDR1 as SGHTA and CDR2 as FQGNSA. CDR3 protein: CASSPSGDAYNSPLHF. The CDR3 nucleotides are TGTGCCAGCAGCCCGAGCGGGGACGCCTATAATTCACCCCTCCACTTT.

The chain combines TRBV5-4 with TRBJ2-2, with 7 bases aligning to TRBD1. CDR3 length: 13 residues. Germline CDR1 SGHNT, CDR2 YYREEE (reference sequence). The V and J ends lost 9 bases and 4 bases, in that order; junction bases with no gene match: 6. This chain's CDR3 is CAIRQGGTGELFF. CDR3 coding DNA: TGTGCCATCAGACAGGGCGGCACCGGGGAGCTGTTTTTT.

The chain combines TRBV6-5 with TRBJ1-5; TRBD1 matches at 8 bases. V lost 4 bases to trimming and J lost 4 bases; unmatched junction nucleotides: 9. CDR3 size: 16 residues. Germline loops: CDR1 MNHEY, CDR2 SVGAGI. CDR3 residues: CASSSYGGQGNQPQHF. The CDR3 coding sequence is TGTGCCAGCAGTTCTTACGGAGGACAGGGAAATCAGCCCCAGCATTTT.

The chain couples TRBV28 to TRBJ2-7; 9 bases line up with TRBD1. J lost 7 bases, V lost 5 bases, and 6 bases had no gene match. Germline CDR1 reads MDHEN; CDR2 reads SYDVKM. This CDR3 region has 13 residues. The DNA for the CDR3 is TGTGCCAGCAGTCCCGGGACAGGGCGAGAGCAGTACTTC. Amino acids: CASSPGTGREQYF.

The genes are TRBV2 and TRBJ1-5; the D gene is possibly TRBD1 (5 bases). This CDR3 region has 13 residues. V was clipped by 8 bases and J by 0 bases, with 8 bases between them. Germline V gene sequence: CDR1 SNHLY, CDR2 FYNNEI. The CDR3 loop reads CASWDFSNQPQHF. The DNA of the CDR3 is TGTGCCAGCTGGGACTTTAGCAATCAGCCCCAGCATTTT.

CDR3: CASSRSDRVATGELFF. CDR3 DNA sequence: TGTGCCAGCAGCCGTTCCGACAGGGTGGCCACCGGGGAGCTGTTTTTT. The chain carries TRBV7-6 and TRBJ2-2, with 7 nucleotides matching TRBD1. The germline V gene has CDR1 SGHVS and CDR2 FNYEAQ. The CDR3 is 16 residues long. Trimming removed 5 bases from V and 4 bases from J; junction bases left unmatched: 10.

The J gene is TRBJ2-2, the V gene TRBV5-1; TRBD1 might be the D (7 bases). This CDR3 spans 18 amino acids. Germline V gives CDR1 SGHRS, CDR2 YFSETQ. V shed 4 bases and J shed 1 base, with 20 bases lying between them. The CDR3 region has the DNA TGCGCCAGCAGCAGAATCCCCCAGGGGGACTTGAACACCGGGGAGCTGTTTTTT. It specifies CASSRIPQGDLNTGELFF.

The chain employs TRBV27 and TRBJ2-7, with D possibly matching TRBD2 (5 bases). The CDR3 is 15 residues long. Germline CDR1 is MNHEY and CDR2 is SMNVEV (reference sequence). Trimming took off 4 bases at V and 5 bases at J, with 18 bases between the two ends. This CDR3 reads CASSSRHSGFNEQYF. CDR3 nucleotides: TGTGCCAGCAGTTCGAGACATTCGGGGTTCAACGAGCAGTACTTC.

This clone was recorded a few times. V and J are TRBV18 and TRBJ1-5, with D perhaps matching TRBD1 (5 bases). Germline V lookup: CDR1 KGHSH, CDR2 LQKENI. The CDR3 totals 14 residues. Trimming removed 3 bases from V and 2 bases from J, with 8 bases in between. For the CDR3, the DNA is TGTGCCAGCTCACCTTTACAGGGCAATCAGCCCCAGCATTTT. It encodes CASSPLQGNQPQHF.

This chain connects TRBV7-9 to TRBJ2-6; no clear D. This CDR3 is 16 amino acids long. V lost 1 base, J lost 4 bases, and 11 bases lay in between. Germline CDR1 is SEHNR and CDR2 is FQNEAQ (reference sequence). CDR3 coding DNA: TGTGCCAGCAGCTTAGGCGCATTGGAGGGGGCCAACGTCCTGACTTTC. Its translation: CASSLGALEGANVLTF.

The genes are TRBV21-1 and TRBJ2-7; the table calls TRBD1, which could not be checked here. TRBV21-1 has pseudogene status. The CDR3 has 12 amino acids. CDR3 sequence: CAREDRAYEQYF. Here the CDR3 DNA reads TGTGCCAGGGAGGACAGGGCCTACGAGCAGTACTTC.

The V and J genes are TRBV28 and TRBJ2-7, with TRBD1 identical over 8 bases. The junction had 9 bases not matched to a gene; V was cut back by 7 bases and J by 1 base. This CDR3 spans 15 amino acids. Germline CDR1 is MDHEN and CDR2 is SYDVKM. This chain's CDR3 is CASTSQGQVSYEQYF. CDR3 nucleotide sequence: TGTGCCAGCACCTCGCAGGGACAGGTTTCCTACGAGCAGTACTTC.

This chain links TRBV6-2 or TRBV6-3 with TRBJ2-6; a possible D gene is TRBD1 (6 bases). The V end was cut by 4 bases, the J end by 0 bases, with 10 bases between. Germline loops: CDR1 MNHEY, CDR2 SVGEGT. The length of the CDR3 is 16 residues. The CDR3 protein is CASSLGQFSGANVLTF. In DNA, the CDR3 is TGTGCCAGCAGTTTAGGACAGTTCTCTGGGGCCAACGTCCTGACTTTC.

The chain recombines TRBV19 with TRBJ1-3; D remains unclear. The CDR3 length is 15 residues. V dropped 11 bases and J dropped 0 bases, with 17 bases sitting between them. Germline V CDR1 and CDR2: LNHDA, SQIVND (reference sequence). The DNA for the CDR3 is TGTGCCGGAGAGGTGAGGTTACTCTCTGGAAACACCATATATTTT. Translation gives CAGEVRLLSGNTIYF. The full variable domain, its missing parts supplied by reference TRBV19 and TRBJ1-3, is DGGITQSPKYLFRKEGQNVTLSCEQNLNHDAMYWYRQDPGQGLRLIYYSQIVNDFQKGDIAEGYSVSREKKESFPLTVTSAQKNPTAFYLCAGEVRLLSGNTIYFGEGSWLTVV.

V gene TRBV7-2 combines with J gene TRBJ2-6, with TRBD1 matching 7 bases. This CDR3 comprises 18 residues. V trimming: 5 bases; J trimming: 3 bases; junction bases outside the gene matches: 13. The germline gives CDR1 SGHTA, CDR2 FQGNSA. In nucleotides, the CDR3 is TGTGCCAGCAGCGTAGATTTATCACCAGGGGGTGGGGCCAACGTCCTGACTTTC. Translation gives CASSVDLSPGGGANVLTF.

The rearrangement links TRBV19 to TRBJ2-3; 12 bases match TRBD2. The CDR3 runs to 18 residues. Trimming at V came to 10 bases and at J to 2 bases, leaving 16 bases not matched to a gene. Germline V gives CDR1 LNHDA, CDR2 SQIVND (reference sequence). CDR3 residues: CAIEPTSGRPTHTDTQYF. The DNA for the CDR3 is TGTGCCATAGAGCCTACTAGCGGGAGGCCCACACACACAGATACGCAGTATTTT. The variable domain in full, with the rest retrieved from reference TRBV19 and TRBJ2-3, is DGGITQSPKYLFRKEGQNVTLSCEQNLNHDAMYWYRQDPGQGLRLIYYSQIVNDFQKGDIAEGYSVSREKKESFPLTVTSAQKNPTAFYLCAIEPTSGRPTHTDTQYFGPGTRLTVL.

This chain joins TRBV6-5 and TRBJ2-3; D is perhaps TRBD1 (6 bases). V shed 5 bases and J shed 6 bases, with 15 bases lying between them. Germline-derived CDR1 and CDR2 are MNHEY and SVGAGI. The CDR3 spans 14 residues. CDR3 residues: CASSQQGPEDTQYF. CDR3 nucleotides: TGTGCCAGCAGTCAACAGGGTCCCGAGGATACGCAGTATTTT.

This chain links TRBV4-3 with TRBJ2-2; weak D call: TRBD2 (5 bases). The germline V gene encodes CDR1 LGHNA and CDR2 YSLEER. Trimming pared 0 bases from V and 6 bases from J, leaving 17 bases between. This CDR3 contains 17 residues. CDR3 sequence: CASSQELMVQAAGELFF. CDR3 DNA sequence: TGCGCCAGCAGCCAAGAACTCATGGTTCAAGCGGCCGGGGAGCTGTTTTTT.

The chain is built from TRBV6-4 and TRBJ2-7; TRBD1 matches 7 bases. Germline lookup yields CDR1 MRHNA and CDR2 SNTAGT. V lost 4 bases, J lost 5 bases, and 5 bases stayed unmatched. The CDR3 runs to 13 residues. CDR3 in amino acids: CASSANRGDEQYF. The DNA of the CDR3 is TGTGCCAGCAGTGCCAACAGGGGAGACGAGCAGTACTTC.

The chain recombines TRBV5-6 with TRBJ2-7; 9 bases agree with TRBD1. CDR3 length: 15 amino acids. Trimming at V came to 3 bases and at J to 4 bases, leaving 8 bases not matched to a gene. CDR1 SGHDT and CDR2 YYEEEE come from the germline V gene. CDR3 region: CASSSSDRGAYEQYF. The CDR3 DNA reads as TGTGCCAGCAGCTCGTCGGACAGGGGAGCATACGAGCAGTACTTC.

V gene TRBV11-3 combines with J gene TRBJ2-7, with a possible D match to TRBD1 (5 bases). Deletions cut 0 bases from V and 5 bases from J, with 14 bases between. The CDR3 covers 15 residues. The germline CDR1 and CDR2 sequences are SGHNT and YENEEA. The CDR3 DNA is TGTGCCAGCAGCTTAGACGGACAATTCCATCACGAGCAGTACTTC. This gives the protein CASSLDGQFHHEQYF.

The chain employs TRBV19 and TRBJ1-1; the D is unclear. This CDR3 is 14 amino acids long. The germline V gene has CDR1 LNHDA and CDR2 SQIVND (reference sequence). Trimming cost V 4 bases and J 2 bases, with 11 bases left between them. The CDR3 reads CASSRPDINTEAFF. CDR3 nucleotides: TGTGCCAGTAGTAGACCCGACATCAACACTGAAGCTTTCTTT.

The V call is TRBV7-3, the J call TRBJ2-1; a possible D gene is TRBD1 (5 bases). Germline V gene data show CDR1 as SGHTA and CDR2 as FQGTGA. The CDR3 sequence is 12 residues long. Trimming left V 8 bases short and J 8 bases short, with 13 bases between. The DNA for the CDR3 is TGTGCCAGCGGCAGGGCGCCGGATGAGCAGTTCTTC. Protein product: CASGRAPDEQFF.

The chain couples TRBV30 to TRBJ2-1, with D possibly matching TRBD2 (6 bases). CDR1 and CDR2 from the germline V gene are GTSNPN and SVGIG (reference sequence). The V end lost 2 bases, the J end lost 7 bases, and 18 bases lay between the germline ends. CDR3 size: 15 residues. CDR3 nucleotide sequence: TGTGCCTGGAGTAGAGGGGACTCTGTGGGAAATGAGCAGTTCTTC. The encoded protein is CAWSRGDSVGNEQFF.

The V and J genes are TRBV29-1 and TRBJ1-2; 8 bases are shared with TRBD1. CDR3 length: 11 amino acids. Trimming removed 7 bases from V and 8 bases from J; junction bases left unmatched: 6. CDR1 is SQVTM, CDR2 ANQGSEA, per germline. This CDR3 reads CSGQGSEGYTF. DNA of the CDR3: TGCAGCGGACAGGGGTCCGAGGGCTACACCTTC.